This T cell receptor beta chain was profiled in a study of response to subunit inactivated influenza vaccine. Study outcomes and limitations: T cells newly recruited by each seasonal influenza vaccination are few, the authors suggested.

Ten or more counts support this clonotype. Its antigen is not known. Each CDR3 protein gets one entry after TCRdb re-called the RT-PCR reads with MiXCR. Among over 450,000 distinct CDR3 sequences listed, around 13% were seen once. The V end was cut by 6 bases, the J end by 5 bases, with 13 bases between. The CDR3 is 14 amino acids. The sequencing used PBMCs from blood, collected about 40 days after vaccination. This TCR was recovered from a man aged 45-65 years who received an inactivated influenza vaccine. The chain joins TRBV12-3 or TRBV12-4 to TRBJ1-4; D is perhaps TRBD1 (6 bases). Here the CDR3 reads CASSLTGPNEKLFF. The CDR3 region has the DNA TGTGCCAGCAGCCTTACAGGGCCCAATGAAAAACTGTTTTTT.